Listed below are T cell receptor beta chains from one sample, sequenced in a study of blood T cell repertoires in COVID-19. Sequencing was performed with immunoSEQ multiplex PCR; in TCRdb, only in-frame clones are kept and a portion is missing. The data contain approximately 230,000 clones, about 83% of them singletons. Sample: peripheral blood. The receptors come from a man older than 75 with acute or convalescent COVID-19. CDR3s leave out the opening cysteine and the closing phenylalanine or tryptophan. Fields, in order: CDR3 protein, V gene, J gene, clone size. A row's size may be missing; if present it is once, few, many or a size class.

cdr3_aa: ASSLSSGNTIY
v_call: TRBV7-8
j_call: TRBJ1-3
clone_size: NA

cdr3_aa: ASSRSGGDGYT
v_call: TRBV13
j_call: TRBJ1-2
clone_size: NA

cdr3_aa: ASSPGGWSTEAF
v_call: TRBV11-1
j_call: TRBJ1-1
clone_size: NA

cdr3_aa: ASSFQDRVLEQF
v_call: TRBV5-1
j_call: TRBJ2-1
clone_size: NA

cdr3_aa: ASSKLAGDQY
v_call: TRBV7-2
j_call: TRBJ2-7
clone_size: NA

cdr3_aa: ASRFSPGNTEAF
v_call: TRBV28
j_call: TRBJ1-1
clone_size: NA

cdr3_aa: ASSLEWTGTNEQY
v_call: TRBV11-2
j_call: TRBJ2-7
clone_size: NA

cdr3_aa: ASSDRPGQGPETQY
v_call: TRBV7-3
j_call: TRBJ2-5
clone_size: few

cdr3_aa: AWSGGQGQIDEQY
v_call: TRBV30
j_call: TRBJ2-7
clone_size: NA

cdr3_aa: ASSSSGGRWEKLF
v_call: TRBV27
j_call: TRBJ1-4
clone_size: NA

cdr3_aa: ASSHTSDRRNGYGYT
v_call: TRBV27
j_call: TRBJ1-2
clone_size: NA

cdr3_aa: ASRAGGETQY
v_call: TRBV2
j_call: TRBJ2-5
clone_size: NA

cdr3_aa: ASSTLTGVHEAF
v_call: TRBV7-9
j_call: TRBJ1-1
clone_size: NA

cdr3_aa: AWAEAGYEQY
v_call: TRBV30
j_call: TRBJ2-7
clone_size: few

cdr3_aa: ASSPGTSGRNEQF
v_call: TRBV5-1
j_call: TRBJ2-1
clone_size: NA

cdr3_aa: ASSQPRGGADTQY
v_call: TRBV3-1/TRBV3-2
j_call: TRBJ2-3
clone_size: NA

cdr3_aa: ASSLAGGVDEQF
v_call: TRBV7-9
j_call: TRBJ2-1
clone_size: NA

cdr3_aa: ASSLGTPLYNEQF
v_call: TRBV11-2
j_call: TRBJ2-1
clone_size: NA

cdr3_aa: ASSPRLESEQY
v_call: TRBV2
j_call: TRBJ2-7
clone_size: NA

cdr3_aa: ASSAQGRTEAF
v_call: TRBV10-2
j_call: TRBJ1-1
clone_size: NA

cdr3_aa: ASSLGAGSGQY
v_call: TRBV7-9
j_call: TRBJ2-7
clone_size: NA

cdr3_aa: ASSRMDSSYEQY
v_call: TRBV28
j_call: TRBJ2-7
clone_size: NA

cdr3_aa: ASSQGQTVNTEAF
v_call: TRBV19
j_call: TRBJ1-1
clone_size: few

cdr3_aa: ASRATSGGSTDTQY
v_call: TRBV28
j_call: TRBJ2-3
clone_size: few

cdr3_aa: ASSPTGNGYT
v_call: TRBV6-2/TRBV6-3
j_call: TRBJ1-2
clone_size: NA

cdr3_aa: ASSPGLALDEQY
v_call: TRBV18
j_call: TRBJ2-7
clone_size: NA

cdr3_aa: ASSQGTDYEQY
v_call: TRBV4-1
j_call: TRBJ2-7
clone_size: few

cdr3_aa: ASQPGTGHTEAF
v_call: TRBV28
j_call: TRBJ1-1
clone_size: NA

cdr3_aa: ASSLPTGGNTIY
v_call: TRBV5-5
j_call: TRBJ1-3
clone_size: NA

cdr3_aa: ASSNREGSTEAF
v_call: TRBV18
j_call: TRBJ1-1
clone_size: NA

cdr3_aa: ASSLAMGAEQY
v_call: TRBV5-1
j_call: TRBJ2-7
clone_size: NA

cdr3_aa: ASSHSSGLHARYF
v_call: TRBV3-1/TRBV3-2
j_call: TRBJ2-1
clone_size: NA

cdr3_aa: ASSFTRGPYEQY
v_call: TRBV27
j_call: TRBJ2-7
clone_size: NA

cdr3_aa: ASSEGTDMYEQY
v_call: TRBV2
j_call: TRBJ2-7
clone_size: NA

cdr3_aa: ASRDRSYNQPQH
v_call: TRBV2
j_call: TRBJ1-5
clone_size: NA

cdr3_aa: ASSYRDRGQPQH
v_call: TRBV16
j_call: TRBJ1-5
clone_size: NA

cdr3_aa: ASSSGTSGPTRY
v_call: TRBV5-4
j_call: TRBJ2-7
clone_size: NA

cdr3_aa: ASSLLMGRDRTYEQY
v_call: TRBV28
j_call: TRBJ2-7
clone_size: NA

cdr3_aa: ASSPNQGQETQY
v_call: TRBV18
j_call: TRBJ2-5
clone_size: NA

cdr3_aa: ASSQGQGSYEQY
v_call: TRBV4-1
j_call: TRBJ2-7
clone_size: NA

cdr3_aa: ASSSGSEDTQY
v_call: TRBV28
j_call: TRBJ2-3
clone_size: NA